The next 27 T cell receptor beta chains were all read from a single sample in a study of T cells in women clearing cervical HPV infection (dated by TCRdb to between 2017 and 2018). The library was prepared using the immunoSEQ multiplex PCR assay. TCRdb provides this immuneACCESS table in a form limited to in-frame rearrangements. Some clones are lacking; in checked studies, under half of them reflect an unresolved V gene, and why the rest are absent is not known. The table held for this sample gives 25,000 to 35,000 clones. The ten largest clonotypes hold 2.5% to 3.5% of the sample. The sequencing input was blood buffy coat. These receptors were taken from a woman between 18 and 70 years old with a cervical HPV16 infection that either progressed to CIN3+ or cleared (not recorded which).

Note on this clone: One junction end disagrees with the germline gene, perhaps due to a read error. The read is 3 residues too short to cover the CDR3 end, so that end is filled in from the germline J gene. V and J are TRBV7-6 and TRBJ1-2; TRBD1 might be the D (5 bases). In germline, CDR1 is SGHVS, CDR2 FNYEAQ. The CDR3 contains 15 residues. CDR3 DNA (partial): TGTGCCAGCACCTTACAGGCGGGGGTCCTCAATGAC. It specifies CASTLQAGVLND. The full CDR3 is CASTLQAGVLNDYTF.

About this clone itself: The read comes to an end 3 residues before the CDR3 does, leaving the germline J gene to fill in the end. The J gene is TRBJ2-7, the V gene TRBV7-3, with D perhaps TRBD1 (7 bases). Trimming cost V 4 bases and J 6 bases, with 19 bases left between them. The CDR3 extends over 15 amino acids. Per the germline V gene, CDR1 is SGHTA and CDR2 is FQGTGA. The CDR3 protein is CASSSFGTEGGEQYF. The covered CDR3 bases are TGTGCCAGCAGCTCCTTCGGGACAGAGGGGGGCGAG.

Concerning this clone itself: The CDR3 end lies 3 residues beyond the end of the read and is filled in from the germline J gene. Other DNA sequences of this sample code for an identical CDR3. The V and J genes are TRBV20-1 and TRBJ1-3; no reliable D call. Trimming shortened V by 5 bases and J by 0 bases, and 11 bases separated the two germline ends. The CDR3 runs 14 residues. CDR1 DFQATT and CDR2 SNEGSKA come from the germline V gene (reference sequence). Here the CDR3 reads CSAAWTGSGNTIYF. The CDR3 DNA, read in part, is TGCAGTGCTGCTTGGACTGGCTCTGGAAACACC.

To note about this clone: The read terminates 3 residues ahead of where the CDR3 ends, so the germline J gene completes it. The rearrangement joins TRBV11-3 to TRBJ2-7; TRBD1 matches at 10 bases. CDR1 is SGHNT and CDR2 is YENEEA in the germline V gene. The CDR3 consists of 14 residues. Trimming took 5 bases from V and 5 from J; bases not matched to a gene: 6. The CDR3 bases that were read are TGTGCCAGCAGCCCTCGACAGGGGGCCCACGAG. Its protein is CASSPRQGAHE. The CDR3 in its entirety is CASSPRQGAHEQYF.

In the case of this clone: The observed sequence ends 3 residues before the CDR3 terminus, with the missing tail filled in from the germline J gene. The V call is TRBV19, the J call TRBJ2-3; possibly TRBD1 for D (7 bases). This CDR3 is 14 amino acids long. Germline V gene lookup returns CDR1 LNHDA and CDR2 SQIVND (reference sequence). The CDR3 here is CASTPTGTYQPQYF. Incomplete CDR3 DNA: TGTGCCAGTACCCCGACAGGGACTTATCAGCCG.

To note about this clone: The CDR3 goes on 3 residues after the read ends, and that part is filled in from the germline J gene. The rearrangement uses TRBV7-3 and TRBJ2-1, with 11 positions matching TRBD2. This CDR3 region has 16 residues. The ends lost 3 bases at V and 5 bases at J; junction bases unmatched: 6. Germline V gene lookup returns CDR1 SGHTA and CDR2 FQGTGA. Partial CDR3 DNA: TGTGCCAGCAGCTTTACCGGGACTAGCGGTAACAATGAG. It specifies CASSFTGTSGNNE. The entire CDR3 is CASSFTGTSGNNEQFF.

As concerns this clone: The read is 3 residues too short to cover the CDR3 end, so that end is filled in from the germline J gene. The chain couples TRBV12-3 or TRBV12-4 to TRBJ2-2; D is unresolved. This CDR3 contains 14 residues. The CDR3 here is CASSFPLTNEKLFF. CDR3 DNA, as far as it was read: TGTGCCAGCAGTTTCCCTTTAACTAATGAAAAG.

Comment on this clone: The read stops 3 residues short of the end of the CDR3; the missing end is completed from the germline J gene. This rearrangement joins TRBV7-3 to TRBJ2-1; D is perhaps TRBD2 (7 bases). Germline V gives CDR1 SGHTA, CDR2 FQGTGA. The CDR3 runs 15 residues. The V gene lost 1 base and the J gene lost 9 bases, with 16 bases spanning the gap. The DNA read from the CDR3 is TGTGCCAGCAGCTTAATGGGTGGGGGGGCCGGTGAG. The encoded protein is CASSLMGGGAGE. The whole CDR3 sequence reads CASSLMGGGAGEQFF.

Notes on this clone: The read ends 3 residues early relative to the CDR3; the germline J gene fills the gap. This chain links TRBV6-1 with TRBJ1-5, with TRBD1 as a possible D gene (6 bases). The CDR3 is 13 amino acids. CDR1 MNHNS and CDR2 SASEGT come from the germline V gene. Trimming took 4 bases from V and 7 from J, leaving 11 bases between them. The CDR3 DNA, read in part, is TGTGCCAGCAGTGTCTTGGGGGCACAGCCC. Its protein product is CASSVLGAQP. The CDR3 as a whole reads CASSVLGAQPQHF.

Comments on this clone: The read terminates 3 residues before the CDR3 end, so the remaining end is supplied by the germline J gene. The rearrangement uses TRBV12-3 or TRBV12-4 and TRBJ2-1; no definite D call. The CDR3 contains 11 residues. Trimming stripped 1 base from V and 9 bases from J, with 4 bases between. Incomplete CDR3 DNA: TGTGCCAGCAGTTTAGTGGCTGAG. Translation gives CASSLVAE. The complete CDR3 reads CASSLVAEQFF.

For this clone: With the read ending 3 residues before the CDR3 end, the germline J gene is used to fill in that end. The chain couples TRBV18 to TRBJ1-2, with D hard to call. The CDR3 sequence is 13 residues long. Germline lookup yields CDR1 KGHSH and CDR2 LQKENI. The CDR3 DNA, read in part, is TGTGCCAGCTCACCAATGATGTACAATGAC. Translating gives CASSPMMYND. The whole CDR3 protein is CASSPMMYNDYTF. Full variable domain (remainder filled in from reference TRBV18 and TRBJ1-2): NAGVMQNPRHLVRRRGQEARLRCSPMKGHSHVYWYRQLPEEGLKFMVYLQKENIIDESGMPKERFSAEFPKEGPSILRIQQVVRGDSAAYFCASSPMMYNDYTFGSGTRLTVV.

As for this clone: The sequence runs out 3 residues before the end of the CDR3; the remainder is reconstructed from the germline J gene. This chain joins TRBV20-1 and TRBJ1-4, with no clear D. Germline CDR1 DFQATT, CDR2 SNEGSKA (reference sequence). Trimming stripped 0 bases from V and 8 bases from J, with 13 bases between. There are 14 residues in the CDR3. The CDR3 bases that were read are TGCAGTGCTAGAGATCTCTTTGACACCGAAAAA. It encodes CSARDLFDTEK. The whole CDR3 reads CSARDLFDTEKLFF.

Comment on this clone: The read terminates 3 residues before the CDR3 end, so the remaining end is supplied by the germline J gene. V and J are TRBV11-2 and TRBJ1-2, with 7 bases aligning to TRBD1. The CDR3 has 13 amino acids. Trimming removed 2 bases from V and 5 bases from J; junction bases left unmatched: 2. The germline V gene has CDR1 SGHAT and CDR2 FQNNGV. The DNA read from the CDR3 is TGTGCCAGCAGCTTATCACAGGGGTATGGC. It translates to CASSLSQGYG. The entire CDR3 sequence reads CASSLSQGYGYTF.

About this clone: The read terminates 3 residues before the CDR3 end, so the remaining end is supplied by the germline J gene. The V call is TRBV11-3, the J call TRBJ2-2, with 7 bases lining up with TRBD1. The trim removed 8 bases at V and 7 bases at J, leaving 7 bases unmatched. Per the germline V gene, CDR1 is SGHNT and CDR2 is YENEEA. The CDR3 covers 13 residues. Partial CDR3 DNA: TGTGCCAGCGCGAGACAGGGAATCGGGGAG. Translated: CASARQGIGE. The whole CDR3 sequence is CASARQGIGELFF.

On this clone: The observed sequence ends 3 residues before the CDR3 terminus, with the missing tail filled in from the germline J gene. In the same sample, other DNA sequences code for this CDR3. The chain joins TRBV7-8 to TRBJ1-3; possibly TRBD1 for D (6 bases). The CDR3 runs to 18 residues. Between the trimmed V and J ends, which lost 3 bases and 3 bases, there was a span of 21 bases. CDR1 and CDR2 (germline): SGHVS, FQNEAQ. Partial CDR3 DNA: TGTGCCAGCAGCTTCCAGACGTACTATGGGGGCAATGGAAACACC. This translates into CASSFQTYYGGNGNT. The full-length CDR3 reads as CASSFQTYYGGNGNTIYF. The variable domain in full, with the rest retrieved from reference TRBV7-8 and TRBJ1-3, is GAGVSQSPRYKVAKRGQDVALRCDPISGHVSLFWYQQALGQGPEFLTYFQNEAQLDKSGLPSDRFFAERPEGSVSTLKIQRTQQEDSAVYLCASSFQTYYGGNGNTIYFGEGSWLTVV.

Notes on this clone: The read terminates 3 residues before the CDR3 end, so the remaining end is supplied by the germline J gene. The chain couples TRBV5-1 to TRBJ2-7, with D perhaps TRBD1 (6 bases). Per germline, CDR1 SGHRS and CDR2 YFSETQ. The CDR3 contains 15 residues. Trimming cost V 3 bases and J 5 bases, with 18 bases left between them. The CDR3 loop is CASSSTGPLGHEQYF. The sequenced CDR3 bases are TGCGCCAGCAGCTCAACAGGGCCCCTAGGGCACGAG.

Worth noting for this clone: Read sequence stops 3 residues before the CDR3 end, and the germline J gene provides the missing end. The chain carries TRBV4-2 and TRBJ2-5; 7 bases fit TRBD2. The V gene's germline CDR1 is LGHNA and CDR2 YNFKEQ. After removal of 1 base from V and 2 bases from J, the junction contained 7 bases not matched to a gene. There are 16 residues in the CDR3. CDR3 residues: CASSQGGGGHQETQYF. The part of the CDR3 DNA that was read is TGTGCCAGCAGCCAAGGGGGCGGGGGTCATCAAGAGACC.

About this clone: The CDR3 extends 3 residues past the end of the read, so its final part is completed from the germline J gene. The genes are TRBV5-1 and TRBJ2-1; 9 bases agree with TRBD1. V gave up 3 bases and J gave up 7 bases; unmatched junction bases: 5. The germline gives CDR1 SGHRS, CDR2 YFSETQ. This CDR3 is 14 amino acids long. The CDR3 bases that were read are TGCGCCAGCAGCTCGGGACAGGGTAGGAATGAG. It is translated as CASSSGQGRNE. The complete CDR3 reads CASSSGQGRNEQFF. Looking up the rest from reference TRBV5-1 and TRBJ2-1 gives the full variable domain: KAGVTQTPRYLIKTRGQQVTLSCSPISGHRSVSWYQQTPGQGLQFLFEYFSETQRNKGNFPGRFSGRQFSNSRSEMNVSTLELGDSALYLCASSSGQGRNEQFFGPGTRLTVL.

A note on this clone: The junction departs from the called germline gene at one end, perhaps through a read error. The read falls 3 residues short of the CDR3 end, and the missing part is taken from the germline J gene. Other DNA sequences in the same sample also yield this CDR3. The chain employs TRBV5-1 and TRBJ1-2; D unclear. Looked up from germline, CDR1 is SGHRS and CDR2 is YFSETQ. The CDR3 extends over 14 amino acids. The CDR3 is CASSPDIGLYGYTF. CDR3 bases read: TGCGCCAGCAGTCCCGACATAGGCCTCTATGGA. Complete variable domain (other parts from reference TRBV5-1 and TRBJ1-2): KAGVTQTPRYLIKTRGQQVTLSCSPISGHRSVSWYQQTPGQGLQFLFEYFSETQRNKGNFPGRFSGRQFSNSRSEMNVSTLELGDSALYLCASSPDIGLYGYTFGSGTRLTVV.

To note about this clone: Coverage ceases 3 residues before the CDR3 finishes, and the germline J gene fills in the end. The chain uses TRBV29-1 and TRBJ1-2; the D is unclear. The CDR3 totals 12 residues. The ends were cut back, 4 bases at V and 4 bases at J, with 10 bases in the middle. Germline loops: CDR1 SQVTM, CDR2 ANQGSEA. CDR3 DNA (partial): TGCAGCGTTGCGGTTGTCCCCTATGGC. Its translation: CSVAVVPYG. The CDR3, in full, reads CSVAVVPYGYTF. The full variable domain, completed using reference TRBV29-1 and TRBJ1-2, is SAVISQKPSRDICQRGTSLTIQCQVDSQVTMMFWYRQQPGQSLTLIATANQGSEATYESGFVIDKFPISRPNLTFSTLTVSNMSPEDSSIYLCSVAVVPYGYTFGSGTRLTVV.

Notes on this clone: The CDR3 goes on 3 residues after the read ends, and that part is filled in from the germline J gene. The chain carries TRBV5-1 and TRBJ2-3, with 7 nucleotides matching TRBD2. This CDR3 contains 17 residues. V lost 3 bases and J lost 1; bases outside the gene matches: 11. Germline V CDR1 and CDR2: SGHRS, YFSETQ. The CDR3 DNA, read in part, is TGCGCCAGCAGCTACGGCGGCCAAACTAGCGGCACAGATACG. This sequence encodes CASSYGGQTSGTDT. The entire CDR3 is CASSYGGQTSGTDTQYF.

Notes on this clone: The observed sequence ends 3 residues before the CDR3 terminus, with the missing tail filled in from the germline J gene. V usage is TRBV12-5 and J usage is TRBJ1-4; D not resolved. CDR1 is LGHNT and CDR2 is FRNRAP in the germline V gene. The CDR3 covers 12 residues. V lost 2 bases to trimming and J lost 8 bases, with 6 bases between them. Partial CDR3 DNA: TGTGCTAGTGGTTTGACACCCGAAAAA. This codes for CASGLTPEK. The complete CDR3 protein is CASGLTPEKLFF.

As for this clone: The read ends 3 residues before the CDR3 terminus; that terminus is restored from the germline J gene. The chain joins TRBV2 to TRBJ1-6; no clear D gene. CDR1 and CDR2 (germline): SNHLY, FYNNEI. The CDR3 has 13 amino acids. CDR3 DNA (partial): TGTGCCAGCAGTGAAGCGCTTCAGGTCCCC. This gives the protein CASSEALQVP. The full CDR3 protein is CASSEALQVPLHF.

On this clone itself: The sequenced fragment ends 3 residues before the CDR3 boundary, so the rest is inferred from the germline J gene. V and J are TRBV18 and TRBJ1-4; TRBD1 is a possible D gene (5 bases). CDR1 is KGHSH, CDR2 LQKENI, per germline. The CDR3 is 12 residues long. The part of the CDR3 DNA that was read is TGTGCCAGCTCCTCTGGGGCCAACGTA. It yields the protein CASSSGANV. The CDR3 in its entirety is CASSSGANVLFF.

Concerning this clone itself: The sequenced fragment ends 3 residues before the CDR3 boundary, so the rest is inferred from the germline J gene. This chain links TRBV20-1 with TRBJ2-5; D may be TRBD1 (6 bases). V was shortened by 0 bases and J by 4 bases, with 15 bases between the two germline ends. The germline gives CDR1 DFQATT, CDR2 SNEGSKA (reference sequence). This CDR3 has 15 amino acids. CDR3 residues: CSARDSRGEGETQYF. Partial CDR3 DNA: TGCAGTGCTAGAGATTCCAGGGGAGAGGGAGAGACC.

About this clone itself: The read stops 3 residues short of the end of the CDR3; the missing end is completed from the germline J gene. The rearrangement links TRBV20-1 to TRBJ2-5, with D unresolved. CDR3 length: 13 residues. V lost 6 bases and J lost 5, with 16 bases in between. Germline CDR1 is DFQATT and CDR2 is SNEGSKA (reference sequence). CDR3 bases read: TGCAGTGCAATGGGCCCCTATGGGGAGACC. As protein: CSAMGPYGET. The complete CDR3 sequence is CSAMGPYGETQYF.

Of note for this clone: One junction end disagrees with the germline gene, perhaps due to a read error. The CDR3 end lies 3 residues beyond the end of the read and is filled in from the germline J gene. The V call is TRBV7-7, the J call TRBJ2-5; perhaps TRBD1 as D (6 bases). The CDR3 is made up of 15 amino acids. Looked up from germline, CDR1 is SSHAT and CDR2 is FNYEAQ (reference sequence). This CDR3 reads CASSLAQGPQETQYF. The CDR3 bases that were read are TGTGCTAGCAGCTTAGCTCAGGGGCCGCAAGAGACC.